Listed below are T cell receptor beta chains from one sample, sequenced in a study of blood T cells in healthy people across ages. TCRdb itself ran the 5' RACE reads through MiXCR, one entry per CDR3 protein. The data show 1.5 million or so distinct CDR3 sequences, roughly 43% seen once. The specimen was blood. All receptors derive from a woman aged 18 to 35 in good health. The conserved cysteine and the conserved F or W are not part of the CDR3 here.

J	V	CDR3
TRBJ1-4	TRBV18	ASSAGTGVLWGNEKLF
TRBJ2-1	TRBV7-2	ASSSVLSGGLDEQF
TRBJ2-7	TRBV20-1	SARVAGDNEQY
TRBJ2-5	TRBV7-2	ASSLAGPPGPEQY
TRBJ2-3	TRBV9	ASSVVLGQGGLTDTQY
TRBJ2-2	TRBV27	ASTLSGGRAPGELF
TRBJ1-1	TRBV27	ASSPGWVNTEAF
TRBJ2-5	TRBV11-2	ASSSFGGYQETQY
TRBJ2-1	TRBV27	ASSPSLGWGEQF
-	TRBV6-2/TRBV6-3	AGSPGLLEQY
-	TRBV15	ATSGHKGTTTSSYNEQY
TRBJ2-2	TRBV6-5	AIFDRDRDTGELF
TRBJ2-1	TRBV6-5	ASTTDSYNEQF
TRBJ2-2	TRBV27	ATEGGTTGELF
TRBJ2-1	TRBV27	ASAGRLAGPGYNEQF
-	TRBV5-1	ASSLVPTGVKQETQY
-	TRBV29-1	SVGTGAIETQF
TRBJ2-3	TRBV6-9	ASSYSHQYHRGRIPDTQY
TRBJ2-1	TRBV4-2	ASSHPLQGSSYNEQF
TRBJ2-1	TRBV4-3	ASSQGGRGPYNEQF
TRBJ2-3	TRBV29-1	SVEPLAGGLDTQY
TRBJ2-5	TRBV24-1	ATSDWLQETQY
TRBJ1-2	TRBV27	ASSPNGFHGGYT
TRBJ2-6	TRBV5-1	ASNQPDRAGANVLT
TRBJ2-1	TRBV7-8	ASSSLKLADFSYNEQF
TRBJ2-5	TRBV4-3	ASSQLWGQQETQY
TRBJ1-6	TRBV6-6	ASSQPGPANSPLH
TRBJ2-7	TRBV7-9	ASSSTPVGTGVHEQY
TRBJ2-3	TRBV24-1	ATSPSGEPAQDTQY
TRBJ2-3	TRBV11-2	ASSLVYSGTGTDTQY
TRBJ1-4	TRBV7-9	ASSFSQGRGVLGGGVKLF
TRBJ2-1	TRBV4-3	ASSQGGLGLYDEQF
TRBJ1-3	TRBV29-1	SVEEHSGNTIY
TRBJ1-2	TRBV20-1	SARVGQALFYGYT
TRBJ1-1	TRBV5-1	ASSPVGGETEAF
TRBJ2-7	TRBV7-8	ASSSWETGEQY
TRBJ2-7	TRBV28	ASITSGRAYEQY
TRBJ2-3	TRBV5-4	ASSLGRAEDTRY
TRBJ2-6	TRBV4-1	ASSPSTGTGANVLT
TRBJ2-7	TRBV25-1	ASNPGHSSYEQY
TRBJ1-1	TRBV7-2	ASSFWVGGTEAF
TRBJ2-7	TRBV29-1	SVTSAGGTYEQY
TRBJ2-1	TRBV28	ASSLRGKAYNEQF
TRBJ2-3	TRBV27	ASGVGFLTDTQY
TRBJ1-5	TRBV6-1	ASVGQTNQPQH
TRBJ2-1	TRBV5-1	ASSLSGTSGRGEQF
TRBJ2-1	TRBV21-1	ASSKGGGHGSYNEQF
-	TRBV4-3	ASSHTGTSGETQY
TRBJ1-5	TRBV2	ASSERGRSNQPQH
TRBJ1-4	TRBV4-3	ASSRHRANEKLF
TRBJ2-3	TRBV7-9	ASSLIGDTQY
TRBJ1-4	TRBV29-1	SVLGGTTNEKLF